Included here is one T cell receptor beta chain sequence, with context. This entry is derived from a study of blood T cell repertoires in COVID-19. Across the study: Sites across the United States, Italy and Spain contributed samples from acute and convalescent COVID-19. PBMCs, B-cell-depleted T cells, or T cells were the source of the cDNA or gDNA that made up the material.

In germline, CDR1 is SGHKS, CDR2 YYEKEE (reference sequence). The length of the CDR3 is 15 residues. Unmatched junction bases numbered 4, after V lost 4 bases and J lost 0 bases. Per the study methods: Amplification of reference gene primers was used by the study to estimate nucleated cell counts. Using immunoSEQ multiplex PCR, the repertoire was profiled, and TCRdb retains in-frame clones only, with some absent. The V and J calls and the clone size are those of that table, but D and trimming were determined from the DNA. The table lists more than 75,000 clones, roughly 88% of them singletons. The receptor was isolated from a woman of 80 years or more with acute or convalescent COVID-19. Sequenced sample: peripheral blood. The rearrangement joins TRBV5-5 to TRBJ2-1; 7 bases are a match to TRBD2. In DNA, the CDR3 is TGTGCCAGCAGCCAGCGGGGCCCCTCCTACAATGAGCAGTTCTTC. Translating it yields CASSQRGPSYNEQFF.